This T cell receptor (beta chain) comes out of a study of CD8+ T cells in alopecia areata. This clone has just one count. Collection of lesional scalp punch biopsies and peripheral blood was performed in alopecia areata patients. The CDR3 totals 14 residues. Germline V lookup: CDR1 SGHNT, CDR2 YYREEE (reference sequence). J lost 6 bases, V lost 6 bases, and 11 bases had no gene match. RNA was isolated and reverse transcribed to cDNA, the sequencing template. Only in-frame clones appear in the TCRdb table, and some are missing; sequencing was by immunoSEQ multiplex PCR. The table has more than 95,000 clones, 30% to 40% seen once.

The sequence was collected from a human donor with alopecia areata. The genes are TRBV5-4 and TRBJ2-7; the match to TRBD1 covers 8 bases. Sequencing used CD4+ T cells sorted from blood. CDR3 protein: CASTMMDRAGEQYF. CDR3 DNA: TGTGCCAGCACCATGATGGACAGGGCCGGCGAGCAGTACTTC.